The 14 T cell receptor beta chains below come from one sample, sequenced in a study of CD8 T cells in Susac syndrome. Random hexamers were used to reverse transcribe an amount of about 0.5 to 1 ug RNA. TCRdb re-called the immunoSEQ multiplex PCR reads with MiXCR, one entry per CDR3 protein. Of 100,000 to 150,000 distinct CDR3 sequences listed, around 94% are singletons. The sequenced sample consisted of CD4+ T cells from PBMCs. The receptors were sampled from a human donor in good health.

This clonotype was seen once. The chain recombines TRBV29-1 with TRBJ1-3; 9 nucleotides match TRBD1. This CDR3 spans 14 amino acids. The V gene end was trimmed by 7 bases and the J gene end by 2 bases; junction bases not matched to a gene: 6. The germline V gene has CDR1 SQVTM and CDR2 ANQGSEA. DNA of the CDR3: TGCAGCGCAATCCGGGACAGGGCTGGAAACACCATATATTTT. Translation gives CSAIRDRAGNTIYF.

The rearrangement links TRBV30 to TRBJ2-1; 7 nucleotides line up with TRBD1. The CDR3 is 13 amino acids. Germline CDR1 reads GTSNPN; CDR2 reads SVGIG (reference sequence). V lost 7 bases to trimming and J lost 6 bases; unmatched junction nucleotides: 9. CDR3 coding DNA: TGTGCCTTCTCCGGGACAGTCATCAATGAGCAGTTCTTC. It specifies CAFSGTVINEQFF.

This clonotype was recorded only once. The DNA of the CDR3 is TGCAGTGTGGAGGGACGGGACTGGTCCCAGTACTTC. Translating gives CSVEGRDWSQYF. The chain recombines TRBV20-1 with TRBJ2-5; weak D call: TRBD2 (6 bases). The germline gives CDR1 DFQATT, CDR2 SNEGSKA (reference sequence). The CDR3 is 12 amino acids. The V and J ends lost 7 bases and 9 bases respectively, with 18 bases between them.

The chain employs TRBV6-6 and TRBJ2-1; D not resolved. The CDR3 extends over 14 amino acids. Looked up from germline, CDR1 is MNHNY and CDR2 is SVGAGI (reference sequence). V dropped 2 bases and J dropped 8 bases, with 13 bases sitting between them. CDR3 loop: CASSYPPPSDEQFF. In nucleotides, the CDR3 is TGTGCCAGCAGTTACCCCCCTCCGTCAGATGAGCAGTTCTTC.

CDR3 amino acids: CASSPFDPYEQYF. The CDR3 coding sequence is TGCGCCAGCAGCCCTTTCGATCCGTACGAGCAGTACTTC. V and J are TRBV5-1 and TRBJ2-7, with no clear D. The length of the CDR3 is 13 residues. The V end was cut by 4 bases, the J end by 4 bases, with 12 bases between. Germline loops: CDR1 SGHRS, CDR2 YFSETQ.

The chain employs TRBV10-2 and TRBJ2-3, with TRBD2 identical over 12 bases. V dropped 3 bases and J dropped 3; count of bases not matched to a gene: 1. This CDR3 is 15 amino acids long. Germline V gene data show CDR1 as WSHSY and CDR2 as SAAADI. The CDR3: CASSELAGGTDTQYF. CDR3 sequence (DNA): TGCGCCAGCAGTGAACTAGCGGGAGGAACAGATACGCAGTATTTT.

This clonotype was counted once. J is TRBJ1-1 and V is TRBV10-3; D gene unclear. Germline V lookup: CDR1 ENHRY, CDR2 SYGVKD. V shed 2 bases and J shed 1 base, with 11 bases lying between them. The CDR3 runs to 15 residues. CDR3 sequence (DNA): TGTGCCATCAGTGAGCCCTGGGGTTCGAACACTGAAGCTTTCTTT. It yields the protein CAISEPWGSNTEAFF.

The V call is TRBV2, the J call TRBJ2-2; D remains ambiguous. The length of the CDR3 is 15 residues. Germline V lookup: CDR1 SNHLY, CDR2 FYNNEI. Trimming pared 7 bases from V and 6 bases from J, leaving 18 bases between. The chain's CDR3 is CASTLASGTPGELFF. CDR3 nucleotide sequence: TGTGCCAGCACTTTGGCGTCGGGTACCCCCGGGGAGCTGTTTTTT.

J is TRBJ2-5 and V is TRBV7-9; no clear D gene. V dropped 1 base and J dropped 6 bases, with 3 bases sitting between them. There are 11 residues in the CDR3. Germline V gene sequence: CDR1 SEHNR, CDR2 FQNEAQ (reference sequence). Written as DNA, the CDR3 is TGTGCCAGCAGCTTAGAGCAGACCCAGTACTTC. Protein: CASSLEQTQYF.

This chain links TRBV29-1 with TRBJ1-1; D unclear. Germline V lookup: CDR1 SQVTM, CDR2 ANQGSEA. The V end was cut by 7 bases, the J end by 3 bases, with 15 bases between. This CDR3 spans 13 amino acids. CDR3 amino acids: CSAEREFDTEAFF. In DNA form, the CDR3 reads TGCAGCGCTGAGAGGGAGTTCGACACTGAAGCTTTCTTT.

In DNA, the CDR3 is TGTGCCAGCAGCCGAGGGACCTCGGGCGAGCAGTACTTC. Its translation is CASSRGTSGEQYF. The chain is built from TRBV12-3 or TRBV12-4 and TRBJ2-7; tentatively, D is TRBD1 or TRBD2 (5 bases each). The CDR3 is 13 residues long. Between the trimmed V and J ends, which lost 6 bases and 6 bases, there was a span of 15 bases.

A single count supports this clonotype. The chain couples TRBV20-1 to TRBJ1-1; 8 positions agree with TRBD1. The germline CDR1 and CDR2 sequences are DFQATT and SNEGSKA (reference sequence). V lost 6 bases and J lost 3; bases outside the gene matches: 3. The CDR3 spans 12 residues. The DNA for the CDR3 is TGCAGTGCCTCGACAGGGGACACTGAAGCTTTCTTT. This gives the protein CSASTGDTEAFF.

The chain joins TRBV6-5 to TRBJ2-2; D perhaps matches TRBD2 (5 bases). Trimming removed 5 bases from V and 4 bases from J, with 14 bases in between. Germline assignment: CDR1 MNHEY and CDR2 SVGAGI. The CDR3 covers 15 residues. The CDR3 sequence: CASSPRGLSTGELFF. The CDR3 nucleotides read TGTGCCAGCAGTCCCCGAGGGTTGAGCACCGGGGAGCTGTTTTTT.

The rearrangement joins TRBV29-1 to TRBJ1-1; D remains unclear. The V and J ends lost 2 bases and 5 bases respectively, with 3 bases between them. Germline loops: CDR1 SQVTM, CDR2 ANQGSEA. The CDR3 is 10 residues long. CDR3 sequence reads: CSVEWTEAFF. CDR3 DNA sequence: TGCAGCGTTGAATGGACTGAAGCTTTCTTT. Supplemented by reference TRBV29-1 and TRBJ1-1, the full variable domain reads SAVISQKPSRDICQRGTSLTIQCQVDSQVTMMFWYRQQPGQSLTLIATANQGSEATYESGFVIDKFPISRPNLTFSTLTVSNMSPEDSSIYLCSVEWTEAFFGQGTRLTVV.